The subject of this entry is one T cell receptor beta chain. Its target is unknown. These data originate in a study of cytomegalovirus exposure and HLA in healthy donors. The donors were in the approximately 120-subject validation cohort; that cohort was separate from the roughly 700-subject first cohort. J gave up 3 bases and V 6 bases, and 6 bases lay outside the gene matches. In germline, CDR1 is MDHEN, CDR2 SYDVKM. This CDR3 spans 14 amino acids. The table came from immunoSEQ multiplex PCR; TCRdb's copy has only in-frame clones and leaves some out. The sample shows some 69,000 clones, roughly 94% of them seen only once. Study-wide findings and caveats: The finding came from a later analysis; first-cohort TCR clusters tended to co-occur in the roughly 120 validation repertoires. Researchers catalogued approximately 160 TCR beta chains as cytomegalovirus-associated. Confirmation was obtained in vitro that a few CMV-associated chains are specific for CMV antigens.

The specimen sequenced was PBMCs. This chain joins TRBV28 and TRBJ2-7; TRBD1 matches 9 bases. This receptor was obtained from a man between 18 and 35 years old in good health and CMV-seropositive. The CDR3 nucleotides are TGTGCCAGCAGCCAACTGGACAGGGGCTACGAGCAGTACTTC. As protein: CASSQLDRGYEQYF.